This TCR beta chain was observed in a study of blood T cell repertoires in COVID-19 (dated by TCRdb to the early 2020s). Broadly, across the study: Samples covering the acute and convalescent phases of COVID-19 were provided by collaborators in the United States, Italy and Spain. A de-identified subject ID, COVID-19 status, age in years and sex were almost always included in the sample metadata. HLA class I and class II types, where available, came from metadata supplied by the sample provider rather than from assay-based typing. Samples came from the ongoing ImmuneRACE study (first 160 participants) plus 1,254 subjects from 6 global collaborators. The dataset comprised deeply sampled blood TCRbeta repertoires from subjects exposed to, actively infected with, or recovered from COVID-19. The material from the prospective study consisted of cDNA or gDNA derived from T cells, B-cell-depleted T cells, or PBMCs. A freely available public database, intended as a resource for researchers studying the immune response to SARS-CoV-2, is where the repertoires were released. Study-wide findings and limitations: How much clinical and demographic metadata was included differed by source and by participant, and the metadata was provided uncurated.

Trimming leaves V shorter by 1 base and J shorter by 2 bases, with the junction holding 1 base beyond the gene matches. CDR1 and CDR2 (LNHDA, SQIVND) derive from the germline V gene (reference sequence). Counted from cysteine to phenylalanine, this CDR3 has 14 amino acids. Only the CDR3 DNA is retained, 42 bases long and in frame from the first base. In Seattle, one collaborating source enrolled patients while the infection was active and tracked those patients longitudinally over the course of disease. Each collaborating institution followed its own protocols to collect whole blood in K2EDTA tubes. For TCRbeta analysis, collaborators shipped samples in one of three forms: frozen whole blood, isolated PBMCs, or DNA extracted from either of those sample types. TCRbeta CDR3 regions were amplified from genomic DNA by means of the immunoSEQ Assay, a bias-controlled multiplex PCR. In the authors' own workflow: Within the assay, amplification of reference gene primers was used to estimate how many nucleated cells each sample contained. To quantify the absolute abundance of each unique TCRbeta CDR3 rearrangement, sequence reads were collapsed and filtered. Productive Simpson clonality was computed per sample as the square root of Simpson's diversity index over productive rearrangements. The table was pulled from immuneACCESS by TCRdb, which kept in-frame rearrangements only. Such tables lose some clones; where checked, under half of the loss comes from unresolved V genes, and the rest has no known cause. V, J and clone size reflect that table, while D and trimming were determined from the DNA. The sample profile shows roughly 120,000 clones; around 89% of them were found once. 3.8% of the sample lies in the top ten.

Note on this clone: Its antigen target is currently unknown. No clone much larger than this one lies a single base away; base qualities are absent.

The material sequenced was peripheral blood. The sequence was collected from a woman aged 55-75 years with COVID-19, enrolled during active disease. This chain is built from TRBV19 and TRBJ2-7; 8 of the junction bases match TRBD2. The nucleotides are TGTGCCAGTAGTATAGCGCGGGGGGCCTACGAGCAGTACTTC. Its product reads: CASSIARGAYEQYF.